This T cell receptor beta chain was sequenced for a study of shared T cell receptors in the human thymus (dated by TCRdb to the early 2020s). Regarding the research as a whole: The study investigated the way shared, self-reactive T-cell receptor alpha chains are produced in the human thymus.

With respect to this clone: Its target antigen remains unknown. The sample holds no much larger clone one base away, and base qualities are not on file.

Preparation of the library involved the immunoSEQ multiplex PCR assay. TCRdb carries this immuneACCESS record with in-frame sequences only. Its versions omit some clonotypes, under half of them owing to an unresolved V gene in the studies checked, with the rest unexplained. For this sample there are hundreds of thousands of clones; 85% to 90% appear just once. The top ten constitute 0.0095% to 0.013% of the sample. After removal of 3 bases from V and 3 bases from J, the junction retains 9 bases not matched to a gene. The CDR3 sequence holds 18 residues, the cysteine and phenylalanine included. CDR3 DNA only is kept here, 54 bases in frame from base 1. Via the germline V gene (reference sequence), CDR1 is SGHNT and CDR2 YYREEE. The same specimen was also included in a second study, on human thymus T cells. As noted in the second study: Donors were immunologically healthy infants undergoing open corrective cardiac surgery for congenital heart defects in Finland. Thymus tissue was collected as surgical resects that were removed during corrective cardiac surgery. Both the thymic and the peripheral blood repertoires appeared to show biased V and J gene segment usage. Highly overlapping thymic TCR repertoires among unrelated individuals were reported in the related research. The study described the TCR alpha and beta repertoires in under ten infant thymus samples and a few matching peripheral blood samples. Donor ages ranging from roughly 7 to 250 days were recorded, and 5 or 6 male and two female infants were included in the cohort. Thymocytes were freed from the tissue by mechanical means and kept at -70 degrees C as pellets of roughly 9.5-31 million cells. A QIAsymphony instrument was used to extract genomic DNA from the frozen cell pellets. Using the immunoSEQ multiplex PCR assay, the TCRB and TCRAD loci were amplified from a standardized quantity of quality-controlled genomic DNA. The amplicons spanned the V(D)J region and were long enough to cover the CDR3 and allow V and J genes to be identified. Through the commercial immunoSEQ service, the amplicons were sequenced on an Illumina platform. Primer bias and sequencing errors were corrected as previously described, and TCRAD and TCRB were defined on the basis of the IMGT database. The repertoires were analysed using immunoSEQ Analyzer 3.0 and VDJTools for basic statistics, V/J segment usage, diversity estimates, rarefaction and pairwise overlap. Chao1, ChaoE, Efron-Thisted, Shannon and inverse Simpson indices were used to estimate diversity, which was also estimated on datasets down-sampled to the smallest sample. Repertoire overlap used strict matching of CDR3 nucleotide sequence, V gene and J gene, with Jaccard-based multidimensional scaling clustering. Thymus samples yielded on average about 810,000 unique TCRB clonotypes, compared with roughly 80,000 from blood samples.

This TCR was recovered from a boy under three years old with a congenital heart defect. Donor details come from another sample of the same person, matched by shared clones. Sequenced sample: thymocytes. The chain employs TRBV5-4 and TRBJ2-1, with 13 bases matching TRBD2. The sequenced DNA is TGTGCCAGCAGCTCCCCCACTAGCGGGAGGGGGAACTACAATGAGCAGTTCTTC. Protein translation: CASSSPTSGRGNYNEQFF.